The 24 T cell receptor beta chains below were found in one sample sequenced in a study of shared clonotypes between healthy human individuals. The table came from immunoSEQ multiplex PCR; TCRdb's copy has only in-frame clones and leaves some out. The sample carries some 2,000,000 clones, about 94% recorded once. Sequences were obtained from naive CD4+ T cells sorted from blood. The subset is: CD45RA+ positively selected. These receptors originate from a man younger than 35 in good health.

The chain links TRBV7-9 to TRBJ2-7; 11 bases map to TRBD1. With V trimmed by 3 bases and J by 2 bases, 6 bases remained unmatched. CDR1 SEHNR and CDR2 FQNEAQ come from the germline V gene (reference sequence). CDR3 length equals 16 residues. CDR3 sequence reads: CASSLGTGGLPYEQYF. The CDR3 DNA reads TGTGCCAGCAGCTTGGGGACAGGGGGACTCCCCTACGAGCAGTACTTC.

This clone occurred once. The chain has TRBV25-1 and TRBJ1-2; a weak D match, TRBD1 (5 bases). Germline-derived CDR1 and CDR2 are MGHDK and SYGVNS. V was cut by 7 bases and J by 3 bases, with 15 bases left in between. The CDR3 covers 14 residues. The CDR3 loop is CASISPGRHYGYTF. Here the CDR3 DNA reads TGTGCCAGCATCTCCCCGGGACGTCACTATGGCTACACCTTC.

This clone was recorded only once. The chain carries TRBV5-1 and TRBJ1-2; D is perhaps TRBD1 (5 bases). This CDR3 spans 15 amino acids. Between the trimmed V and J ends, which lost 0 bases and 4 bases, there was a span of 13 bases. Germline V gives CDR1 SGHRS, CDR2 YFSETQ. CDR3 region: CASSLEAAGPYGYTF. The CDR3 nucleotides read TGCGCCAGCAGCTTGGAGGCTGCAGGGCCCTATGGCTACACCTTC.

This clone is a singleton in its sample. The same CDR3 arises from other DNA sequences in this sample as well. In nucleotides, the CDR3 is TGTGCCAGCAGCCAGGGAGTTGAGCAGTTCTTC. Translating gives CASSQGVEQFF. This rearrangement joins TRBV14 to TRBJ2-1; possible D gene TRBD2, 5 bases. CDR1 and CDR2 from the germline V gene are SGHDN and FVKESK. The CDR3 spans 11 residues. Trimming left V 3 bases short and J 9 bases short, with 6 bases between.

CDR3 DNA: TGTGCCAGCAGCAAAGGGGGGGGTACTAGCTCCTACGAGCAGTACTTC. This codes for CASSKGGGTSSYEQYF. The V call is TRBV21-1, the J call TRBJ2-7; whether TRBD2, the table's D call, matches the DNA was not checked. TRBV21-1 is reported as a pseudogene. The CDR3 contains 16 residues.

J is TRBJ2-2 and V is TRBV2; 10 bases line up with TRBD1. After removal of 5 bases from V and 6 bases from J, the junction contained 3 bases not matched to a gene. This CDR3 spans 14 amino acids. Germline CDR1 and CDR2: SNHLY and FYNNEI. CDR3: CASSPGTGAGELFF. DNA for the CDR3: TGTGCCAGCAGTCCCGGGACAGGGGCCGGGGAGCTGTTTTTT.

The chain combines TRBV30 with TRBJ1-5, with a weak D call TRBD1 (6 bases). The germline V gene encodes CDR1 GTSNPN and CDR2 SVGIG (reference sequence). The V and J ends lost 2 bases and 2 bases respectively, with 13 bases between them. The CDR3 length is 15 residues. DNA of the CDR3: TGTGCCTGGAGTAGTGCTAACAGGGGCAATCAGCCCCAGCATTTT. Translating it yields CAWSSANRGNQPQHF.

The CDR3 sequence: CASSPSVNTIYF. The CDR3 nucleotides read TGTGCCAGCAGCCCCAGCGTTAACACCATATATTTT. The chain joins TRBV7-2 to TRBJ1-3; D remains unclear. The V gene lost 5 bases and the J gene lost 7 bases, with 9 bases spanning the gap. CDR3 length: 12 amino acids. Germline V gives CDR1 SGHTA, CDR2 FQGNSA. Variable domain in full (rest from reference TRBV7-2 and TRBJ1-3): GAGVSQSPSNKVTEKGKDVELRCDPISGHTALYWYRQSLGQGLEFLIYFQGNSAPDKSGLPSDRFSAERTGGSVSTLTIQRTQQEDSAVYLCASSPSVNTIYFGEGSWLTVV.

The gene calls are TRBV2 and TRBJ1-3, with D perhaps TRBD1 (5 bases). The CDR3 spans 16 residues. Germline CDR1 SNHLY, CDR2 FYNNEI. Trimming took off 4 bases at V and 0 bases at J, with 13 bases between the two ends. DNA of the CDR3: TGTGCCAGCAGTGTTAGTGACAGTCACTCTGGAAACACCATATATTTT. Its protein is CASSVSDSHSGNTIYF.

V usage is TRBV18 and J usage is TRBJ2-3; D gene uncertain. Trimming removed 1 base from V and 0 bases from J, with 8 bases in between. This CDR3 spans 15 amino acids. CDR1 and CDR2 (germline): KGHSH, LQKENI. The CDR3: CASSPLPASTDTQYF. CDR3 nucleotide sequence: TGTGCCAGCTCACCACTACCGGCTAGCACAGATACGCAGTATTTT.

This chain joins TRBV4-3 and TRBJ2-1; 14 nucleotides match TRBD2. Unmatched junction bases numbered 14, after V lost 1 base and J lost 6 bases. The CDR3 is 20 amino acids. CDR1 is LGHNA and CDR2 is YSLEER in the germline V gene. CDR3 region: CASSQATLTGLAGGSNEQFF. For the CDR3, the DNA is TGCGCCAGCAGCCAAGCAACACTCACAGGACTAGCGGGAGGAAGCAATGAGCAGTTCTTC.

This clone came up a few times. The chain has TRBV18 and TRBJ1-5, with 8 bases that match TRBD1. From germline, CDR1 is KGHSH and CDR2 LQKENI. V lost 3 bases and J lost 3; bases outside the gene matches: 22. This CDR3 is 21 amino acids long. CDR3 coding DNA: TGTGCCAGCTCACCTCAATCGATGGTCGACTTCCGACAGGGGATCAATCAGCCCCAGCATTTT. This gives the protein CASSPQSMVDFRQGINQPQHF.

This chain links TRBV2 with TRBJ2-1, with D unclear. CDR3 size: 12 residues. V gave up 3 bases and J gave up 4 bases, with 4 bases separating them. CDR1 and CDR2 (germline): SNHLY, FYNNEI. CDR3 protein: CASSDLYNEQFF. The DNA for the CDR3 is TGTGCCAGCAGTGACCTTTACAATGAGCAGTTCTTC. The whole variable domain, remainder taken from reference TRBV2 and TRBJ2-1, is EPEVTQTPSHQVTQMGQEVILRCVPISNHLYFYWYRQILGQKVEFLVSFYNNEISEKSEIFDDQFSVERPDGSNFTLKIRSTKLEDSAMYFCASSDLYNEQFFGPGTRLTVL.

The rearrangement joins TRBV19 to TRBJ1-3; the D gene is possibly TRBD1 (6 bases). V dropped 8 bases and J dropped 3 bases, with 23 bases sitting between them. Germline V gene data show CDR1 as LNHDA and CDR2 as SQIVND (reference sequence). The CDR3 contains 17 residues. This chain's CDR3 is CASRKGVPSLGGNTIYF. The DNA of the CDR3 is TGTGCCAGTCGAAAGGGGGTACCGTCTCTCGGTGGAAACACCATATATTTT.

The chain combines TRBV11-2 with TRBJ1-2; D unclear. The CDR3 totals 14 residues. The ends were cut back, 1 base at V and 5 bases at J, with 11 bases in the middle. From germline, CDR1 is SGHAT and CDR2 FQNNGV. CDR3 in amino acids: CASSLVVSVYGYTF. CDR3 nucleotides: TGTGCCAGCAGCTTAGTCGTGTCAGTTTATGGCTACACCTTC.

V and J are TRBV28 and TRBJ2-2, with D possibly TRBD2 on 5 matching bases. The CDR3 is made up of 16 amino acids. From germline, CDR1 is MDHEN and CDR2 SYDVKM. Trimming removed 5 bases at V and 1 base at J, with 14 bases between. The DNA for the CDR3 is TGTGCCAGCAGTACACGTTCGGGGAGGAACACCGGGGAGCTGTTTTTT. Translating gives CASSTRSGRNTGELFF. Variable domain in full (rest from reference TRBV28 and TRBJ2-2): DVKVTQSSRYLVKRTGEKVFLECVQDMDHENMFWYRQDPGLGLRLIYFSYDVKMKEKGDIPEGYSVSREKKERFSLILESASTNQTSMYLCASSTRSGRNTGELFFGEGSRLTVL.

The CDR3 loop reads CASSLGGVVSYTF. The CDR3 DNA sequence: TGTGCCAGCAGCTTGGGGGGCGTAGTAAGCTACACCTTC. The J gene is TRBJ1-2, the V gene TRBV5-4; tentative D call: TRBD1 (5 bases). V lost 0 bases and J lost 9, with 12 bases in between. The germline V gene encodes CDR1 SGHNT and CDR2 YYREEE (reference sequence). The length of the CDR3 is 13 residues.

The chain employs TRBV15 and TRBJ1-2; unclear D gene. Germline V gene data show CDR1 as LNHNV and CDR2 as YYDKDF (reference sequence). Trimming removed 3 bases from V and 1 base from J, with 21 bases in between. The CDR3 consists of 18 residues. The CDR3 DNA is TGTGCCACCAGCAGTCCACCAGGTTCCTTTAACATTAACTATGGCTACACCTTC. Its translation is CATSSPPGSFNINYGYTF.

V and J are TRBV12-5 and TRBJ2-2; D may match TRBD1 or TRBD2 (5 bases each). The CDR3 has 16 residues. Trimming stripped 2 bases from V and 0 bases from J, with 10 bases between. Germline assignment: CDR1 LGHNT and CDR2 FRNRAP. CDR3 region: CASGLRGVANTGELFF. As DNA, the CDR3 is TGTGCTAGTGGTTTGAGAGGGGTCGCGAACACCGGGGAGCTGTTTTTT.

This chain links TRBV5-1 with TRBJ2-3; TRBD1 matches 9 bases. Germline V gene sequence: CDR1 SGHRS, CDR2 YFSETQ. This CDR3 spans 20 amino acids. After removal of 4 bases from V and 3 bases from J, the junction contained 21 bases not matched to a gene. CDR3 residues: CASSRAARAGLDRGTDTQYF. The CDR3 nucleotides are TGCGCCAGCAGCCGTGCGGCCCGGGCGGGGCTTGACAGGGGGACAGATACGCAGTATTTT.

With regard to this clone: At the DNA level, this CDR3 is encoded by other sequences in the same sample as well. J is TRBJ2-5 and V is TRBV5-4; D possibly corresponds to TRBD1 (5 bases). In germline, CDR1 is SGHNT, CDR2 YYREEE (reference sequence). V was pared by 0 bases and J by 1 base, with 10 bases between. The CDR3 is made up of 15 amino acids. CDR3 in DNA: TGTGCCAGCAGCTTGGGGGGCACGGGCCAAGAGACCCAGTACTTC. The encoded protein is CASSLGGTGQETQYF. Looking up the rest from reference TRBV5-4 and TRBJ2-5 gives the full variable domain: ETGVTQSPTHLIKTRGQQVTLRCSSQSGHNTVSWYQQALGQGPQFIFQYYREEENGRGNFPPRFSGLQFPNYSSELNVNALELDDSALYLCASSLGGTGQETQYFGPGTRLLVL.

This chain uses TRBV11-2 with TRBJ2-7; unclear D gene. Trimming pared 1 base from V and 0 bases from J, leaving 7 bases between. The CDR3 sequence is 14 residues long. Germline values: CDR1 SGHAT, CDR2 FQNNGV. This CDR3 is CASSLVHLSYEQYF. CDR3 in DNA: TGTGCCAGCAGCTTAGTACACCTCTCCTACGAGCAGTACTTC.

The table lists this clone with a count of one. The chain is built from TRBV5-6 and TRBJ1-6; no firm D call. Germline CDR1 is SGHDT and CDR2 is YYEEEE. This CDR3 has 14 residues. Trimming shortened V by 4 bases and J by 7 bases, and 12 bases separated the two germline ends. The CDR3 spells CASSVGRPNSPLHF. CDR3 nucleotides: TGTGCCAGCAGCGTCGGACGGCCCAATTCACCCCTCCACTTT.

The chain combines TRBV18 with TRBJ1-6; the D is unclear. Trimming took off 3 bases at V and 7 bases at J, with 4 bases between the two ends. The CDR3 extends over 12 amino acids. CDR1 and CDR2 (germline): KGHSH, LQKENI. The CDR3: CASSPGNSPLHF. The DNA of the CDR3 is TGTGCCAGCTCACCGGGGAATTCACCCCTCCACTTT.